This T cell receptor beta chain was sequenced for a study of patients and donors after allogeneic stem cell transplantation. TCRdb processed the RT-PCR reads anew with MiXCR; each CDR3 protein has one entry. The table has hundreds of thousands of distinct CDR3 sequences, 16% seen once. This clonotype was counted ten times or more. There are 12 residues in the CDR3. Deletions cut 3 bases from V and 5 bases from J, with 10 bases between. Germline CDR1 and CDR2: SQVTM and ANQGSEA. The sequencing input was blood, either unsorted or a sorted T cell fraction (not recorded which). The sequence was obtained from a human donor who was either an allogeneic HSCT recipient or a stem cell or donor lymphocyte infusion donor (not recorded which). It is not recorded whose cells these are; they may come from a transplant donor. The V and J genes are TRBV29-1 and TRBJ1-2; no clear D. The CDR3 sequence: CSVDDLLYGYTF. CDR3 DNA: TGCAGCGTTGACGACCTACTTTATGGCTACACCTTC.